A single sample gave rise to the 16 T cell receptor beta chains below, sequenced in a study of T cells after yellow fever vaccination. TCRdb re-derived calls from the 5' RACE reads in MiXCR, one entry per CDR3 protein. The sample yields 280,000 or so distinct CDR3 sequences, about 10% seen once. The sequencing used CD4+ T cells sorted from PBMCs, collected 5 days after the yellow fever booster vaccination. These receptors originate from a man aged 18 to 29 who received the YFV17D yellow fever vaccine.

This clonotype showed up many times. The V call is TRBV7-3, the J call TRBJ2-3; no definite D call. V lost 1 base and J 4 bases, leaving 9 bases between the germline ends. This CDR3 is built from 14 residues. Germline-derived CDR1 and CDR2 are SGHTA and FQGTGA. The CDR3 nucleotides are TGTGCCAGCAGCTTAAAGGTCCAGCCAGATACGCAGTATTTT. Its translation: CASSLKVQPDTQYF.

The sample holds a few counts of this clonotype. This chain connects TRBV7-2 to TRBJ2-7, with a tentative D call TRBD2 (6 bases). The V and J ends lost 4 bases and 3 bases respectively, with 16 bases between them. Germline values: CDR1 SGHTA, CDR2 FQGNSA. The CDR3 is 15 amino acids. The CDR3, as DNA: TGTGCCAGCAGCTATACCGGGACTGAAAGCTACGAGCAGTACTTC. It translates to CASSYTGTESYEQYF.

Only a few counts were recorded for this clonotype. The chain recombines TRBV29-1 with TRBJ1-4, with 8 bases identical to TRBD1. There are 13 residues in the CDR3. Losses at the gene ends were 6 bases for V and 5 bases for J; bases not matched to a gene: 5. Per germline, CDR1 SQVTM and CDR2 ANQGSEA. CDR3 in amino acids: CSVKGQDNEKLFF. Here the CDR3 DNA reads TGCAGCGTGAAGGGACAGGACAATGAAAAACTGTTTTTT.

The table lists this clonotype with a few counts. The V call is TRBV7-9, the J call TRBJ1-2, with 8 bases matching TRBD1. Trimming removed 5 bases from V and 8 bases from J; junction bases left unmatched: 7. Germline lookup yields CDR1 SEHNR and CDR2 FQNEAQ (reference sequence). There are 13 residues in the CDR3. The DNA of the CDR3 is TGTGCCAGCAGCGCCGGGACAGGCCGAGGCTACACCTTC. The encoded protein is CASSAGTGRGYTF.

The chain combines TRBV7-9 with TRBJ1-6, with unresolved D. In germline, CDR1 is SEHNR, CDR2 FQNEAQ (reference sequence). This CDR3 is 14 amino acids long. Trimming left V 3 bases short and J 8 bases short, with 11 bases between. The CDR3 DNA sequence: TGTGCCAGCAGCTTGAACAGTTTCGATTCACCCCTCCACTTT. Its translation: CASSLNSFDSPLHF.

This clonotype was seen a handful of times. The rearrangement links TRBV7-9 to TRBJ2-3; 8 nucleotides line up with TRBD1. Germline loops: CDR1 SEHNR, CDR2 FQNEAQ (reference sequence). Losses at the gene ends were 6 bases for V and 0 bases for J; bases not matched to a gene: 14. This CDR3 comprises 18 residues. The chain's CDR3 is CASSSTGELIASTDTQYF. CDR3 nucleotide sequence: TGTGCCAGCAGTTCGACAGGGGAGTTAATTGCTAGCACAGATACGCAGTATTTT.

V gene TRBV27 combines with J gene TRBJ1-6; D unclear. This CDR3 contains 15 residues. Germline loops: CDR1 MNHEY, CDR2 SMNVEV (reference sequence). V shed 0 bases and J shed 7 bases, with 10 bases lying between them. The CDR3 DNA reads TGTGCCAGCAGTTTATCGACATTTCCGAATTCACCCCTCCACTTT. Translating it yields CASSLSTFPNSPLHF.

The chain joins TRBV5-1 to TRBJ1-1; D unclear. V was cut by 4 bases and J by 3 bases, with 10 bases left in between. Germline CDR1 is SGHRS and CDR2 is YFSETQ. The CDR3 consists of 13 residues. The CDR3 DNA reads TGCGCCAGCAGCCCAAGAATGGACACTGAAGCTTTCTTT. It translates to CASSPRMDTEAFF.

This clonotype was recorded a few times. V and J are TRBV19 and TRBJ1-5, with D uncertain. Germline-derived CDR1 and CDR2 are LNHDA and SQIVND (reference sequence). The CDR3 consists of 15 residues. Between the trimmed V and J ends, which lost 4 bases and 4 bases, there was a span of 14 bases. The CDR3 loop reads CASSTGLVPNQPQHF. The CDR3 nucleotides read TGTGCCAGTAGTACCGGGTTGGTCCCTAATCAGCCCCAGCATTTT.

This clonotype was counted a few times. This rearrangement joins TRBV5-6 to TRBJ2-5; D is unresolved. The CDR3 totals 13 residues. Trimming pared 4 bases from V and 0 bases from J, leaving 7 bases between. Germline V gene sequence: CDR1 SGHDT, CDR2 YYEEEE. The CDR3 region is CASSPSYQETQYF. CDR3 nucleotides: TGTGCCAGCAGCCCGTCCTACCAAGAGACCCAGTACTTC. Full variable domain (outside the CDR3, taken from reference TRBV5-6 and TRBJ2-5): DAGVTQSPTHLIKTRGQQVTLRCSPKSGHDTVSWYQQALGQGPQFIFQYYEEEERQRGNFPDRFSGHQFPNYSSELNVNALLLGDSALYLCASSPSYQETQYFGPGTRLLVL.

A few counts support this clonotype. The rearrangement joins TRBV20-1 to TRBJ1-1; D remains ambiguous. CDR1 is DFQATT, CDR2 SNEGSKA, per germline (reference sequence). This CDR3 has 11 amino acids. The ends were cut back, 6 bases at V and 3 bases at J, with 8 bases in the middle. The CDR3 sequence is CSARKDTEAFF. The DNA of the CDR3 is TGCAGTGCCCGCAAGGACACTGAAGCTTTCTTT.

This chain links TRBV23-1 with TRBJ1-5; a possible D gene is TRBD1 (5 bases). TRBV23-1 is flagged as an ORF with uncertain function. The CDR3 extends over 15 amino acids. Trimming stripped 6 bases from V and 3 bases from J, with 15 bases between. CDR3 nucleotides: TGCGCCAGCAGCCGGGACCCTGACAACAATCAGCCCCAGCATTTT. The encoded protein is CASSRDPDNNQPQHF.

This clonotype was seen ten or more times. The chain recombines TRBV4-2 with TRBJ2-5, with D maybe TRBD2 (6 bases). Looked up from germline, CDR1 is LGHNA and CDR2 is YNFKEQ. CDR3 length equals 15 residues. V dropped 3 bases and J dropped 3 bases, with 14 bases sitting between them. The CDR3 sequence is CASSQEGRIKETQYF. The CDR3 DNA reads TGTGCCAGCAGCCAGGAGGGCAGGATAAAAGAGACCCAGTACTTC.

J is TRBJ2-3 and V is TRBV7-3; 7 nucleotides line up with TRBD2. V lost 5 bases, J lost 8 bases, and 7 bases stayed unmatched. CDR3 length: 13 residues. The V gene's germline CDR1 is SGHTA and CDR2 FQGTGA. CDR3 amino acids: CASSASPGGTQYF. Written as DNA, the CDR3 is TGTGCCAGCAGCGCCTCCCCGGGAGGTACGCAGTATTTT.

This clonotype was counted a few times. V usage is TRBV2 and J usage is TRBJ2-1; D could derive from TRBD1 or TRBD2 (5 bases each). Trimming removed 5 bases at V and 11 bases at J, with 19 bases between. The CDR3 loop spans 14 amino acids. Germline loops: CDR1 SNHLY, CDR2 FYNNEI. This CDR3 is CASSHRDGLWQQFF. The CDR3 region has the DNA TGTGCCAGCAGTCACCGGGACGGCCTGTGGCAGCAGTTCTTC.

This clonotype was counted a few times. J is TRBJ1-6 and V is TRBV3-1; D is unclear. The CDR3 runs to 13 residues. Germline V gene lookup returns CDR1 LGHDT and CDR2 YNNKEL (reference sequence). The ends were cut back, 0 bases at V and 11 bases at J, with 8 bases in the middle. The DNA of the CDR3 is TGTGCCAGCAGCCAAGAGGTTCTGACACCCCTCCACTTT. Translated: CASSQEVLTPLHF.